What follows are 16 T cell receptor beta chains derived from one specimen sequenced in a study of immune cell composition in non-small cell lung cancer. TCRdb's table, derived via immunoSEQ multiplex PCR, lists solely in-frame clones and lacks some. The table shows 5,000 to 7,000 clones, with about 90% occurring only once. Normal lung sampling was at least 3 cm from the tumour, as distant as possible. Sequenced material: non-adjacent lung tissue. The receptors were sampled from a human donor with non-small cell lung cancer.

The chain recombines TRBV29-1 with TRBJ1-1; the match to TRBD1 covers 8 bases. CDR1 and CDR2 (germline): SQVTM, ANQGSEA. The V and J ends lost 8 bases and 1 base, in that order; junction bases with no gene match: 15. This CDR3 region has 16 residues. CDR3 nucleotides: TGCAGCACCTTCCACGGACAGGGAGGACGGAACACTGAAGCTTTCTTT. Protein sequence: CSTFHGQGGRNTEAFF.

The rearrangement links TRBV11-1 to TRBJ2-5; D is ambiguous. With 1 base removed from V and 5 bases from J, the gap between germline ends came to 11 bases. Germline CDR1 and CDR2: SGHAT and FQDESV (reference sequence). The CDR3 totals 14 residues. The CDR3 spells CASSLDSPSETQYF. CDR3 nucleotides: TGTGCCAGCAGCTTAGACAGCCCCTCTGAGACCCAGTACTTC.

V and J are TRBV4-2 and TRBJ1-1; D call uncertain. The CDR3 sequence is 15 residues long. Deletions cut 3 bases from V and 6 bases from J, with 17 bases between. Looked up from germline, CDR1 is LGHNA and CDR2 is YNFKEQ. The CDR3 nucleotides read TGTGCCAGCAGCCAGCTATTGGGAGTCAGCGCTGAAGCTTTCTTT. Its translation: CASSQLLGVSAEAFF.

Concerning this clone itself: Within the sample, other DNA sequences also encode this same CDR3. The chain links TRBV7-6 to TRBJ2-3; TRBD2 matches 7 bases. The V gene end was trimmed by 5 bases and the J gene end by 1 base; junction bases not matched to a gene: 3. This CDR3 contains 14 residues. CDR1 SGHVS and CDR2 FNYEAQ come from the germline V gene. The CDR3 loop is CASSRLAGTDTQYF. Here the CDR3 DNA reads TGTGCCAGCAGCAGACTAGCAGGCACAGATACGCAGTATTTT.

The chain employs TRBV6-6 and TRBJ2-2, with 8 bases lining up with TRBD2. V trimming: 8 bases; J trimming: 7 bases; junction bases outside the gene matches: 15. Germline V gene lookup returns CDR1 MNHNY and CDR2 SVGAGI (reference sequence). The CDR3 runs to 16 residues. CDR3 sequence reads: CASRKEGLARGGELFF. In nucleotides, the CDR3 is TGTGCCAGCCGGAAGGAAGGACTAGCCCGCGGCGGGGAGCTGTTTTTT.

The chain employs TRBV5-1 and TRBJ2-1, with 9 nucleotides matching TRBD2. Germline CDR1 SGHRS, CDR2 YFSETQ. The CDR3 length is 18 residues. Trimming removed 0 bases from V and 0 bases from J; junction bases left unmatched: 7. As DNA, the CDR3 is TGCGCCAGCAGCTTGGGAGCGGGAGGCGCAACCTCCTACAATGAGCAGTTCTTC. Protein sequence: CASSLGAGGATSYNEQFF.

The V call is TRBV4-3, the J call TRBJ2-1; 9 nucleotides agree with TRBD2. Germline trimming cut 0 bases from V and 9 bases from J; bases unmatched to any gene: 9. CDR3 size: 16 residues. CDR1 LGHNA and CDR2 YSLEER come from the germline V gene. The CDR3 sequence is CASSQDLAGEKGEQFF. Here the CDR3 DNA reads TGCGCCAGCAGCCAAGACTTAGCGGGAGAAAAGGGTGAGCAGTTCTTC.

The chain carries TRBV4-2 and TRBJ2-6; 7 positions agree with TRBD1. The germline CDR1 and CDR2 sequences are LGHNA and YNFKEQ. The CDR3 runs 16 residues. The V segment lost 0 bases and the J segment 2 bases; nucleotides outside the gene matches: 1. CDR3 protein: CASSQDQGAGANVLTF. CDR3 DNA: TGTGCCAGCAGCCAAGATCAGGGGGCTGGGGCCAACGTCCTGACTTTC.

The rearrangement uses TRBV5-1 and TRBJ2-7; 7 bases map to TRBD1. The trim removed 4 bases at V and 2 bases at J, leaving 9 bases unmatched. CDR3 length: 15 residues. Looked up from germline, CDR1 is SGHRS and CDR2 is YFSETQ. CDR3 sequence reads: CASSTSPGQPYEQYF. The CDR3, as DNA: TGCGCCAGCAGCACATCCCCGGGACAGCCCTACGAGCAGTACTTC.

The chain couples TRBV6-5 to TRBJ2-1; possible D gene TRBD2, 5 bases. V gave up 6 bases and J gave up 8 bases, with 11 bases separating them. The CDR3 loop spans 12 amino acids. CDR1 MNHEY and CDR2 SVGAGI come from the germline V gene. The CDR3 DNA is TGTGCCAGCAGCCATACAGCGGATGAGCAGTTCTTC. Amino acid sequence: CASSHTADEQFF.

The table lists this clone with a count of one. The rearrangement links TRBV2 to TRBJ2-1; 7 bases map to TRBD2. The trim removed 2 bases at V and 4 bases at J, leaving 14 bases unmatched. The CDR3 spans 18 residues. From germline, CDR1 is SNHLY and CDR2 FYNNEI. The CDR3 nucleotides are TGTGCCAGCAGTGAACCCTTATCGGGGAGCGGGGTGTACAATGAGCAGTTCTTC. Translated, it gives CASSEPLSGSGVYNEQFF.

CDR3 loop: CASSLSGQGGQETQYF. The DNA of the CDR3 is TGTGCCAGCAGCCTCTCGGGACAGGGGGGCCAAGAGACCCAGTACTTC. The chain carries TRBV28 and TRBJ2-5; the match to TRBD1 covers 11 bases. Losses at the gene ends were 6 bases for V and 1 base for J; bases not matched to a gene: 7. Germline assignment: CDR1 MDHEN and CDR2 SYDVKM. The CDR3 is made up of 16 amino acids.

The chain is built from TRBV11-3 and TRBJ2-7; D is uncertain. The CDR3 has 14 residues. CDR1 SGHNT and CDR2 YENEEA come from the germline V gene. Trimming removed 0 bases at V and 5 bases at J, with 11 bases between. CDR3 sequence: CASSLDGSMNEQYF. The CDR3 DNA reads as TGTGCCAGCAGCTTAGACGGTTCGATGAACGAGCAGTACTTC.

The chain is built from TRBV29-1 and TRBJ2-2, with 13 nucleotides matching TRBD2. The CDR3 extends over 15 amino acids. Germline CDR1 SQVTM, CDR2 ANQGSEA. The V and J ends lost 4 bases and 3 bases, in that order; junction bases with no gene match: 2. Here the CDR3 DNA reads TGCAGCGTTGGAGGGACTAGCGGGGACACCGGGGAGCTGTTTTTT. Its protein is CSVGGTSGDTGELFF.

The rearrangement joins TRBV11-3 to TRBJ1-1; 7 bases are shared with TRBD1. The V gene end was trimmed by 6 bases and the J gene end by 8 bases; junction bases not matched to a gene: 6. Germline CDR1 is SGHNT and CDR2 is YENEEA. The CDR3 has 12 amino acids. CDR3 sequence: CASRSTGAEAFF. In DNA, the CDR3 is TGTGCCAGCAGATCAACAGGGGCCGAAGCTTTCTTT.

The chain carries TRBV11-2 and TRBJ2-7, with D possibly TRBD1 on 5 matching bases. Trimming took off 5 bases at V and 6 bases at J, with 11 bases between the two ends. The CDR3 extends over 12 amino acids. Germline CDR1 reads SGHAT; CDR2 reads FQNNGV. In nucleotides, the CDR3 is TGTGCCAGCAGCCCAGGACAATTCGAGCAGTACTTC. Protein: CASSPGQFEQYF.